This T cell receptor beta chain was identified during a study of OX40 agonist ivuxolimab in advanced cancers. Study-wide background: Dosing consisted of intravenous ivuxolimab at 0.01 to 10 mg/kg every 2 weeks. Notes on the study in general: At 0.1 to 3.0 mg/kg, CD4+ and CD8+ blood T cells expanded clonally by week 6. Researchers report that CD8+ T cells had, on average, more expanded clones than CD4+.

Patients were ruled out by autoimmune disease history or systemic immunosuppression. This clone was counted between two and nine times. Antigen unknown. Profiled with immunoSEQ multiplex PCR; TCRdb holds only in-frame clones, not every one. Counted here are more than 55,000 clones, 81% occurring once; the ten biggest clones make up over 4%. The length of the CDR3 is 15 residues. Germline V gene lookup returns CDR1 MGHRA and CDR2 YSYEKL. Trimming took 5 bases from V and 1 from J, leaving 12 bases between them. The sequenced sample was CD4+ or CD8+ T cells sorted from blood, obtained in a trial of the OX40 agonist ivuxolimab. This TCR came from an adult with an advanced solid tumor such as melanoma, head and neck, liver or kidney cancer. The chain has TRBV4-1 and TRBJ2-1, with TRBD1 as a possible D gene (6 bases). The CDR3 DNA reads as TGCGCCAGCAGCTACAAAACAGGGTCCTACAATGAGCAGTTCTTC. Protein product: CASSYKTGSYNEQFF.